This is a list of T cell receptor beta chains from one sample in a study of blood T cell repertoires in COVID-19. Sequencing was performed with immunoSEQ multiplex PCR; in TCRdb, only in-frame clones are kept and a portion is missing. Of 110,000 or so clones in the sample, about nine tenths were seen once. The sample comprised peripheral blood. The receptors derive from an older man who had recovered from COVID-19. CDR3s include the opening cysteine and the closing phenylalanine or tryptophan. Each record gives: J gene, clone size, V gene, D gene, CDR3 DNA, CDR3 protein. A D gene is named only where the DNA matches it firmly. Clone size, where shown, is once, few, many, or a class for clones that have expanded.

>TRBJ2-2|NA|TRBV2|TRBD1
TGTGCCAGCAGTGAAGGGCAGGGGGCTGTCACCGGGGAGCTGTTTTTT
CASSEGQGAVTGELFF
>TRBJ2-5|NA|TRBV6-5|TRBD1
TGTGCCAGTGCAAACAGGGGATCATGGACCCAGTACTTC
CASANRGSWTQYF
>TRBJ2-3|few|TRBV28|NA
TGTGCCACGGGGTCCAGGTGGGCGGAGCGCACAGATACGCAGTATTTT
CATGSRWAERTDTQYF
>TRBJ2-7|once|TRBV30|NA
TGTGCCTGGAGTAGGACAGTCGCCTCCTACGAGCAGTACTTC
CAWSRTVASYEQYF
>TRBJ2-3|NA|TRBV10-2|TRBD2
TGCGCCAGCAGTGAGTACCTAGCGGGAGGGCCTGTCGATACGCAGTATTTT
CASSEYLAGGPVDTQYF
>TRBJ2-4|NA|TRBV5-1|TRBD1
TGCGCCAGCAGCTGGGGGACAGGGGAGGTACGAAACATTCAGTACTTC
CASSWGTGEVRNIQYF
>TRBJ2-3|NA|TRBV5-4|TRBD2
TGTGGCCACGGACTAGCGGGGTCAGATACGCAGTATTTT
CGHGLAGSDTQYF
>TRBJ2-7|once|TRBV6-5|NA
TGTGCCAGCAGCCCCCGGCAGGGTCTCTACGAGCAGTACTTC
CASSPRQGLYEQYF
>TRBJ2-7|NA|TRBV4-1|NA
TGCGCCAGCAGCCTCACTGCTACATCGGGTCTCGAGCAGTACTTC
CASSLTATSGLEQYF
>TRBJ1-2|NA|TRBV7-2|NA
TGTGCCAGCAGCTTAGCCCCCTCAGGGGAGTACACCTTC
CASSLAPSGEYTF
>TRBJ1-2|NA|TRBV5-1|NA
TGCGCCAGCAGCTTAACCTACAGGGATCGCTACACCTTC
CASSLTYRDRYTF
>TRBJ1-6|NA|TRBV19|TRBD1
TGTGCTAGTAGTGACAGGGTACTATCACCCCTCCACTTT
CASSDRVLSPLHF
>TRBJ1-1|NA|TRBV2|TRBD1
TGTGCCAGCAGATTATCCGGGACAGGGGTGAACACTGAAGCTTTCTTT
CASRLSGTGVNTEAFF
>TRBJ1-2|NA|TRBV27|NA
TGTGCCAGCAGTTTATCGGGGGGAGGAGAGGGCTACACCTTC
CASSLSGGGEGYTF
>TRBJ2-3|NA|TRBV9|NA
TGTGCCAGCACCCAGGGGGGACGCCGCACAGATACGCAGTATTTT
CASTQGGRRTDTQYF
>TRBJ1-5|NA|TRBV2|NA
TGTGCCAGCAAACCGGACTCAGGGGAGCCCCAGCATTTT
CASKPDSGEPQHF
>TRBJ1-2|NA|TRBV19|NA
TGTGCCAGTAGTCCCCGTCGGGGGTTTAATGGTGGCTACACCTTC
CASSPRRGFNGGYTF
>TRBJ2-3|NA|TRBV6-4|TRBD2
TGTGCCAGCAGTGATGTAGCGGGGAACACAGATACGCAGTATTTT
CASSDVAGNTDTQYF
>TRBJ1-2|few|TRBV5-8|NA
TGTGCCAGCAGCTTGGTCCGTGACTATGGCTACACCTTC
CASSLVRDYGYTF
>TRBJ2-7|few|TRBV7-9|NA
TGTGCCAGCAGCTCAAAGGGCGGGGAGATCTCCTACGAGCAGTACTTC
CASSSKGGEISYEQYF
>TRBJ2-7|NA|TRBV9|TRBD2
TGTGCCAGCAGCGTAGACCTTGGGATAAGCGGGGGAACCTACGAGCAGTACTTC
CASSVDLGISGGTYEQYF
>TRBJ1-5|NA|TRBV7-8|NA
TGTGCCAGCAGCCCTGCCGCGACTGGTAATCAGCCCCAGCATTTT
CASSPAATGNQPQHF
>TRBJ1-1|NA|TRBV5-1|NA
TGCGCCAGCAGCGAGAGCCCGGGGAGGGCAGCTTTCTTT
CASSESPGRAAFF
>TRBJ2-7|NA|TRBV21-1|NA
TGTGCCAGCAGCAATGTGTGGCAGCGTCGCTACGAGCAGTACTTC
CASSNVWQRRYEQYF
>TRBJ2-3|NA|TRBV5-6|NA
TGTGCCAGCAGTGCTCGCAGGGCTAGCACAGATACGCAGTATTTT
CASSARRASTDTQYF
>TRBJ2-7|NA|TRBV30|TRBD1
TGTGCCTGGTCCCGCCCCGGACAGGGGTCCTACGAGCAGTACTTC
CAWSRPGQGSYEQYF
>TRBJ2-2|NA|TRBV18|TRBD1
TGTGCCAGCTCACGAACAGGGGTAACCGGGGAGCTGTTTTTT
CASSRTGVTGELFF
>TRBJ2-1|many|TRBV4-1|NA
TGCGCCAGCAGCCCCCGGTTCGAAGGGGGTTCCTACAATGAGCAGTTCTTC
CASSPRFEGGSYNEQFF
>TRBJ2-2|NA|TRBV5-1|NA
TGCGCCAGCAGACCGGGACAGAACACCGGGGAGCTGTTTTTT
CASRPGQNTGELFF
>TRBJ1-5|once|TRBV6-5|NA
TGTGCCAGCAGTCGGGGCAATCAGCCCCAGCATTTT
CASSRGNQPQHF
>TRBJ2-2|NA|TRBV12-5|NA
TGTGCTAGTACCAGTCCGAACACCGGGGAGCTGTTTTTT
CASTSPNTGELFF
>TRBJ1-4|NA|TRBV6-5|TRBD1
TGTGCCAGCAGTCAGGGAGGGACAGGCGGTGAAAAACTGTTTTTT
CASSQGGTGGEKLFF
>TRBJ1-2|NA|TRBV4-2|TRBD1
TGTGCCAGCAGCCAGGACAGGGGGCGCGGTGGCTACACCTTC
CASSQDRGRGGYTF
>TRBJ2-2|NA|TRBV9|NA
TGTGCCAGCAGCGTAGTGGGGGGAGCCCCCTCGAACACCGGGGAGCTGTTTTTT
CASSVVGGAPSNTGELFF
>TRBJ2-7|NA|TRBV7-9|NA
TGTGCCAGCAGCTTAGGACTGACGAGGGAGCAGTACTTC
CASSLGLTREQYF
>TRBJ1-2|NA|TRBV3-1/TRBV3-2|NA
TGTGCCAGCAGCCACGGGGGGCGCGGCTATGGCTACACCTTC
CASSHGGRGYGYTF
>TRBJ2-1|NA|TRBV5-1|NA
TGCGCCAGCAGCTTGGCCATCGGGAATGAGCAGTTCTTC
CASSLAIGNEQFF
>TRBJ1-2|NA|TRBV18|NA
TGTGCCAGCTCACCAGACGGGAACTATGGCTACACCTTC
CASSPDGNYGYTF
>TRBJ2-1|NA|TRBV4-3|TRBD2
TGCGCCAGCAGCCATAGCGGGAGGGCCCCTAATGAGCAGTTCTTC
CASSHSGRAPNEQFF
>TRBJ1-2|once|TRBV24-1|NA
TGTGCCACCAGTGATTGGCGGGGGGGAGGCTACACCTTC
CATSDWRGGGYTF
>TRBJ2-7|NA|TRBV14|TRBD2
TGTGCCAGCAGCCAACGGAGGGCGGGAGTCTCCTACGAGCAGTACTTC
CASSQRRAGVSYEQYF
>TRBJ1-2|NA|TRBV28|TRBD1
TGTGCCAGCAGTTTATGGGGGGACAGGGGTGGCTACACCTTC
CASSLWGDRGGYTF
>TRBJ2-7|NA|TRBV30|TRBD2
TGTGCCTGGAGAAATGGTGGAATTAGCGGGTCCTACGAGCAGTACTTC
CAWRNGGISGSYEQYF
>TRBJ2-7|NA|TRBV27|NA
TGTGCCAGCGGTTTTTCAGGCTACGAGCAGTACTTC
CASGFSGYEQYF
>TRBJ1-2|NA|TRBV9|NA
TGTGCCAGCACCTTAGACCGGGTAAGCCAGGGAGGCTACACCTTC
CASTLDRVSQGGYTF
>TRBJ2-1|NA|TRBV28|TRBD2
TGTGCCAGCAGCGGAGCGGGAGATTCCTACAATGAGCAGTTCTTC
CASSGAGDSYNEQFF
>TRBJ2-7|NA|TRBV10-1|TRBD2
TGCGCCAGCAGCCGTACTAGCGGGGGCCGGTGGAGTGAGCAGTACTTC
CASSRTSGGRWSEQYF
>TRBJ2-4|NA|TRBV7-9|NA
TGTGCCAGCAGCCCCAGGGTGGACATTCAGTACTTC
CASSPRVDIQYF
>TRBJ2-7|NA|TRBV5-4|TRBD2
TGTGCCAGCAGCTCCGGGGGGGAATTATCCTACGAGCAGTACTTC
CASSSGGELSYEQYF
>TRBJ2-2|NA|TRBV25-1|NA
TGTGCCAGCAGTTCGACTCTAGGGGCAAACGACGGGGAGCTGTTTTTT
CASSSTLGANDGELFF
>TRBJ2-1|NA|TRBV20-1|NA
TGCAGTGCTCGCGGGATACAGCAGTTCTTC
CSARGIQQFF
>TRBJ2-1|NA|TRBV29-1|TRBD2
TGCAGCGGTACCCCGGGACTAGTCTACAATGAGCAGTTCTTC
CSGTPGLVYNEQFF
>TRBJ2-6|NA|TRBV27|NA
TGTGCCAGCAGATTCGCGGGCCTAGTAGGCTCTGGGGCCAACGTCCTGACTTTC
CASRFAGLVGSGANVLTF